Included here is one T cell receptor beta chain sequence, with context. The antigen remains undetermined. The CDR3 has 13 residues. Germline assignment: CDR1 LGHNT and CDR2 FRNRAP. Deletions cut 7 bases from V and 7 bases from J, with 16 bases between. Generated by immunoSEQ multiplex PCR, the TCRdb table keeps only in-frame clones and is missing some. This table holds 200,000 to 250,000 clones, 80% to 85% found once. The sample originates from a study of cytomegalovirus exposure and HLA in healthy donors. Looking at the study overall: The roughly 670 first-cohort repertoires shared a platform with the approximately 130 validation repertoires, as reported in a later analysis. General observations from the study: The classifier reportedly diagnosed cytomegalovirus status with high sensitivity and specificity. Among TCR beta chains, those listed as cytomegalovirus-associated numbered under 200. Rare TCR sequences dominated, though some public TCRs recurred in many donors.

Sequencing was done on a sample of PBMCs. This sequence was found in a woman in her thirties in good health and CMV-seropositive. This sequence joins TRBV12-5 and TRBJ1-2; weak D call: TRBD1 (5 bases). For the CDR3, the DNA is TGTGCTAGTGCCACCGGGACCACCGGTGGCTACACCTTC. Its protein product is CASATGTTGGYTF.